The 21 T cell receptor beta chains listed next were all sequenced from one sample in a study of molecular identifiers for immune sequencing clone quantification. TCRdb reprocessed the PCR reads with MiXCR, giving one entry per CDR3 protein. The table shows more than 550,000 distinct CDR3 sequences, with roughly 25% occurring only once. Sequenced sample: naive CD8+ T cells from blood, with Jurkat cell RNA spiked in. Documented subset: FACS-sorted CD8+CD4-CCR7+CD45RA+ naive T cells. The receptors were gathered from a human donor in good health. Some libraries in this study had Jurkat cell RNA spiked in.

Notes on this clonotype: Being one base from a much bigger clone, this may be a read error. This rearrangement joins TRBV12-3 or TRBV12-4 to TRBJ2-5, with TRBD2 matching 11 bases. The CDR3 length is 16 residues. The CDR3, as DNA: TGTGCCAGCAGTCCAATAGCGGGGGGGCCGGTAGAGGCCCAGTACTTC. Encoded protein: CASSPIAGGPVEAQYF.

Comments on this clonotype: It may be a read error: a sequence one base away is much more abundant. The J gene is TRBJ2-7, the V gene TRBV27, with 9 nucleotides matching TRBD2. V shed 5 bases, J shed 2 bases, and the junction held 1 base outside the gene matches. Germline values: CDR1 MNHEY, CDR2 SMNVEV (reference sequence). The CDR3 is 13 amino acids. The CDR3 DNA reads as TGTGCCAGCAGTCGGACTAGCGCCTACGAGCAGTACTTC. Its translation: CASSRTSAYEQYF.

This chain joins TRBV5-5 and TRBJ2-7; TRBD1 matches at 8 bases. This CDR3 has 16 residues. Losses at the gene ends were 3 bases for V and 0 bases for J; bases not matched to a gene: 8. Germline V gives CDR1 SGHKS, CDR2 YYEKEE (reference sequence). The CDR3 spells CASSWTGITCSYEQYF. The DNA of the CDR3 is TGTGCCAGCAGCTGGACAGGGATTACGTGCTCCTACGAGCAGTACTTC.

This clonotype was seen a handful of times. A much more abundant neighbour one base away suggests this may be a read error. The chain is built from TRBV4-3 and TRBJ2-3; D perhaps matches TRBD2 (5 bases). The CDR3 contains 15 residues. The germline gives CDR1 LGHNA, CDR2 YSLEER. The CDR3 loop reads CASSQDHRGSDTRYF. The CDR3 nucleotides are TGCGCCAGCAGCCAAGATCACCGGGGTTCAGATACGCGGTATTTT.

This chain links TRBV2 with TRBJ1-5, with D possibly matching TRBD1 (6 bases). CDR1 and CDR2 (germline): SNHLY, FYNNEI. CDR3 length: 13 residues. V was pared by 7 bases and J by 6 bases, with 13 bases between. CDR3 sequence reads: CASTEGGFQPQHF. The DNA of the CDR3 is TGTGCCAGCACCGAAGGGGGATTTCAGCCCCAGCATTTT. The full variable domain, in which reference TRBV2 and TRBJ1-5 provide the parts outside the CDR3, is EPEVTQTPSHQVTQMGQEVILRCVPISNHLYFYWYRQILGQKVEFLVSFYNNEISEKSEIFDDQFSVERPDGSNFTLKIRSTKLEDSAMYFCASTEGGFQPQHFGDGTRLSIL.

A few counts support this clonotype. The chain has TRBV30 and TRBJ2-7; D is possibly TRBD1 (6 bases). The V end was cut by 7 bases, the J end by 2 bases, with 12 bases between. In germline, CDR1 is GTSNPN, CDR2 SVGIG (reference sequence). The CDR3 covers 12 residues. CDR3 in amino acids: CASEGVTYEQYF. For the CDR3, the DNA is TGTGCCTCAGAGGGGGTGACCTACGAGCAGTACTTC.

The chain uses TRBV5-1 and TRBJ1-1; D is possibly TRBD1 (6 bases). Deletions cut 0 bases from V and 4 bases from J, with 10 bases between. This CDR3 has 14 amino acids. Germline CDR1 SGHRS, CDR2 YFSETQ. The CDR3 region is CASSLAPGATEAFF. The CDR3 DNA follows: TGCGCCAGCAGCTTGGCCCCAGGGGCCACTGAAGCTTTCTTT.

This clonotype has at least ten counts. V and J are TRBV5-4 and TRBJ2-2; D may be TRBD1 (5 bases). The germline V gene encodes CDR1 SGHNT and CDR2 YYREEE (reference sequence). CDR3 length: 15 amino acids. Trimming cost V 1 base and J 3 bases, with 10 bases left between them. The CDR3 loop is CASSLIQGYTGELFF. In DNA, the CDR3 is TGTGCCAGCAGCTTGATCCAGGGTTACACCGGGGAGCTGTTTTTT.

The J gene is TRBJ2-1, the V gene TRBV27, with 7 bases that match TRBD1. The germline gives CDR1 MNHEY, CDR2 SMNVEV (reference sequence). Trimming cost V 0 bases and J 4 bases; bases outside gene matches: 3. This CDR3 contains 15 residues. DNA for the CDR3: TGTGCCAGCAGTTTATCCGGGACAGCATACAATGAGCAGTTCTTC. Translated: CASSLSGTAYNEQFF.

The CDR3 spells CASSPPTGEGKETQYF. The CDR3 bases are TGTGCCAGCAGCCCGCCGACAGGGGAAGGCAAAGAGACCCAGTACTTC. The chain combines TRBV7-9 with TRBJ2-5, with 8 nucleotides matching TRBD1. The ends lost 5 bases at V and 3 bases at J; junction bases unmatched: 11. CDR1 and CDR2 (germline): SEHNR, FQNEAQ (reference sequence). The CDR3 has 16 amino acids. Based on the CDR3 plus reference TRBV7-9 and TRBJ2-5, the full variable domain is DTGVSQNPRHKITKRGQNVTFRCDPISEHNRLYWYRQTLGQGPEFLTYFQNEAQLEKSRLLSDRFSAERPKGSFSTLEIQRTEQGDSAMYLCASSPPTGEGKETQYFGPGTRLLVL.

The chain combines TRBV12-3 or TRBV12-4 with TRBJ2-7; D is perhaps TRBD1 (5 bases). V gave up 5 bases and J gave up 6 bases, with 17 bases separating them. The CDR3 is 14 residues long. CDR3 residues: CASSPVPGKGEQYF. CDR3 nucleotide sequence: TGTGCCAGCAGTCCGGTTCCAGGGAAAGGCGAGCAGTACTTC.

This clonotype has more than one count but fewer than ten. This CDR3 fails to terminate in the conserved phenylalanine or tryptophan, so it likely reflects a read error. CDR3 DNA sequence: TGTGCCTGGAGTGTAACAGGGGGCGTAACTGAAGCTTTCCTT. Its protein product is CAWSVTGGVTEAFL. The chain carries TRBV30 and TRBJ1-1; 9 nucleotides line up with TRBD1. Germline V gene lookup returns CDR1 GTSNPN and CDR2 SVGIG (reference sequence). The CDR3 runs 14 residues. J was trimmed by 5 bases and V by 0 bases; bases with no gene match: 4.

This clonotype has just one count. With a much larger clone just one base away, this may be a read error. The chain has TRBV25-1 and TRBJ2-7; 7 bases match TRBD2. Germline-derived CDR1 and CDR2 are MGHDK and SYGVNS. The CDR3 is made up of 14 amino acids. CDR3 sequence: CAGSEGGGAYEQYF. DNA for the CDR3: TGTGCCGGCAGTGAAGGCGGGGGAGCCTACGAGCAGTACTTC.

The rearrangement uses TRBV6-2 or TRBV6-3 and TRBJ2-4; 9 bases align to TRBD2. Germline loops: CDR1 MNHEY, CDR2 SVGEGT. The CDR3 is made up of 18 amino acids. V shed 0 bases, J shed 7 bases, and the junction held 13 bases outside the gene matches. The CDR3: CASSYSASGMTLDNIQYF. Here the CDR3 DNA reads TGTGCCAGCAGTTACTCCGCTAGCGGGATGACACTCGACAACATTCAGTACTTC.

This clonotype was detected a few times. The chain couples TRBV19 to TRBJ2-7, with D perhaps matching TRBD2 (7 bases). This CDR3 has 14 amino acids. The germline V gene encodes CDR1 LNHDA and CDR2 SQIVND (reference sequence). V was clipped by 5 bases and J by 7 bases, with 18 bases between them. CDR3 sequence (DNA): TGTGCCAGTAGTCCTGTGGCGGGGGCAGGGGAGCAGTACTTC. It translates to CASSPVAGAGEQYF. Full variable domain (rest looked up from reference TRBV19 and TRBJ2-7): DGGITQSPKYLFRKEGQNVTLSCEQNLNHDAMYWYRQDPGQGLRLIYYSQIVNDFQKGDIAEGYSVSREKKESFPLTVTSAQKNPTAFYLCASSPVAGAGEQYFGPGTRLTVT.

As to this clonotype: Since a much larger clone is just one base distant, this may be a read error. The chain uses TRBV6-2 or TRBV6-3 and TRBJ2-2; weak D call: TRBD2 (5 bases). Per the germline V gene, CDR1 is MNHEY and CDR2 is SVGEGT. This CDR3 is 13 amino acids long. The CDR3 nucleotides read TGTACCAGCAAGAGGGTGAACACCGGGGAGCTGTTTTTT. It codes for CTSKRVNTGELFF.

The CDR3 DNA reads as TGTGCCAGCAGAGACCGGGACAGGGGGATTCAGCCCCAGCATTTT. It encodes CASRDRDRGIQPQHF. J is TRBJ1-5 and V is TRBV2; 11 bases map to TRBD1. Germline CDR1 is SNHLY and CDR2 is FYNNEI. The V and J ends lost 6 bases and 6 bases, in that order; junction bases with no gene match: 7. The CDR3 contains 15 residues.

The rearrangement uses TRBV4-3 and TRBJ1-1; D is ambiguous. Germline V gene lookup returns CDR1 LGHNA and CDR2 YSLEER. This CDR3 region has 14 residues. Trimming cost V 7 bases and J 1 base, with 13 bases left between them. The CDR3 spells CASNVWEGNTEAFF. The CDR3 nucleotides read TGCGCCAGCAACGTTTGGGAGGGGAACACTGAAGCTTTCTTT.

With regard to this clonotype: The junction and the germline gene differ at one end; a read error may be behind it. V gene TRBV7-9 combines with J gene TRBJ2-3, with D hard to call. The CDR3 covers 15 residues. Germline CDR1 SEHNR, CDR2 FQNEAQ (reference sequence). This CDR3 reads CVGSPQGPGSDTQYF. CDR3 DNA: TGCGTCGGCAGCCCCCAAGGTCCAGGTTCAGATACGCAGTATTTT.

This rearrangement joins TRBV10-2 to TRBJ2-6, with 7 bases matching TRBD2. The CDR3 is made up of 18 amino acids. Trimming removed 3 bases from V and 1 base from J; junction bases left unmatched: 9. Looked up from germline, CDR1 is WSHSY and CDR2 is SAAADI. CDR3 DNA sequence: TGCGCCAGCAGTGATAGGTGGGGGGGTTTATCTGGGGCCAACGTCCTGACTTTC. Protein sequence: CASSDRWGGLSGANVLTF.

This clonotype was observed a handful of times. The chain couples TRBV6-5 to TRBJ2-2, with D hard to call. The CDR3 extends over 15 amino acids. Germline values: CDR1 MNHEY, CDR2 SVGAGI. V was pared by 1 base and J by 0 bases, with 6 bases between. The CDR3 bases are TGTGCCAGCAGTTACTTAACGTCGAACACCGGGGAGCTGTTTTTT. This sequence encodes CASSYLTSNTGELFF.